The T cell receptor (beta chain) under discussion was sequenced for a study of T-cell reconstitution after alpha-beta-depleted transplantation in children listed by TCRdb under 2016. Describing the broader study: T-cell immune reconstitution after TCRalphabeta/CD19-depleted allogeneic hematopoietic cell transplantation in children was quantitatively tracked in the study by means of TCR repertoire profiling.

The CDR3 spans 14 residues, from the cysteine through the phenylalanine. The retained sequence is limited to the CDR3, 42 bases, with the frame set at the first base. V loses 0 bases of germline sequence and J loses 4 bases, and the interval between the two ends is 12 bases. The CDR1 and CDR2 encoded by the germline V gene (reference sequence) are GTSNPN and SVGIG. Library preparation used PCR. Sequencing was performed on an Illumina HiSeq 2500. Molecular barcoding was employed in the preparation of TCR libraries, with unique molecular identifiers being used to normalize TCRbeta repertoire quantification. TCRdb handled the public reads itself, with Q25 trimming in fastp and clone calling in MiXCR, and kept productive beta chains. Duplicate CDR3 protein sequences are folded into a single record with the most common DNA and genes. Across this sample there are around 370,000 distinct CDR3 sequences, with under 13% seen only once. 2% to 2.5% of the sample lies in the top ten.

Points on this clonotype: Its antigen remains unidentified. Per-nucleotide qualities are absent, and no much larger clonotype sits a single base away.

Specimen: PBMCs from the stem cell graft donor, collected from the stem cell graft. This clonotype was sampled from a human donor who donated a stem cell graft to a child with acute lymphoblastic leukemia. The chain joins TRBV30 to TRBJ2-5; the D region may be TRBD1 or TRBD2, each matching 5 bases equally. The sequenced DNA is TGTGCCTGGAGTGTTGGGGGTGGGCGAGAGACCCAGTACTTC. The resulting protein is CAWSVGGGRETQYF.